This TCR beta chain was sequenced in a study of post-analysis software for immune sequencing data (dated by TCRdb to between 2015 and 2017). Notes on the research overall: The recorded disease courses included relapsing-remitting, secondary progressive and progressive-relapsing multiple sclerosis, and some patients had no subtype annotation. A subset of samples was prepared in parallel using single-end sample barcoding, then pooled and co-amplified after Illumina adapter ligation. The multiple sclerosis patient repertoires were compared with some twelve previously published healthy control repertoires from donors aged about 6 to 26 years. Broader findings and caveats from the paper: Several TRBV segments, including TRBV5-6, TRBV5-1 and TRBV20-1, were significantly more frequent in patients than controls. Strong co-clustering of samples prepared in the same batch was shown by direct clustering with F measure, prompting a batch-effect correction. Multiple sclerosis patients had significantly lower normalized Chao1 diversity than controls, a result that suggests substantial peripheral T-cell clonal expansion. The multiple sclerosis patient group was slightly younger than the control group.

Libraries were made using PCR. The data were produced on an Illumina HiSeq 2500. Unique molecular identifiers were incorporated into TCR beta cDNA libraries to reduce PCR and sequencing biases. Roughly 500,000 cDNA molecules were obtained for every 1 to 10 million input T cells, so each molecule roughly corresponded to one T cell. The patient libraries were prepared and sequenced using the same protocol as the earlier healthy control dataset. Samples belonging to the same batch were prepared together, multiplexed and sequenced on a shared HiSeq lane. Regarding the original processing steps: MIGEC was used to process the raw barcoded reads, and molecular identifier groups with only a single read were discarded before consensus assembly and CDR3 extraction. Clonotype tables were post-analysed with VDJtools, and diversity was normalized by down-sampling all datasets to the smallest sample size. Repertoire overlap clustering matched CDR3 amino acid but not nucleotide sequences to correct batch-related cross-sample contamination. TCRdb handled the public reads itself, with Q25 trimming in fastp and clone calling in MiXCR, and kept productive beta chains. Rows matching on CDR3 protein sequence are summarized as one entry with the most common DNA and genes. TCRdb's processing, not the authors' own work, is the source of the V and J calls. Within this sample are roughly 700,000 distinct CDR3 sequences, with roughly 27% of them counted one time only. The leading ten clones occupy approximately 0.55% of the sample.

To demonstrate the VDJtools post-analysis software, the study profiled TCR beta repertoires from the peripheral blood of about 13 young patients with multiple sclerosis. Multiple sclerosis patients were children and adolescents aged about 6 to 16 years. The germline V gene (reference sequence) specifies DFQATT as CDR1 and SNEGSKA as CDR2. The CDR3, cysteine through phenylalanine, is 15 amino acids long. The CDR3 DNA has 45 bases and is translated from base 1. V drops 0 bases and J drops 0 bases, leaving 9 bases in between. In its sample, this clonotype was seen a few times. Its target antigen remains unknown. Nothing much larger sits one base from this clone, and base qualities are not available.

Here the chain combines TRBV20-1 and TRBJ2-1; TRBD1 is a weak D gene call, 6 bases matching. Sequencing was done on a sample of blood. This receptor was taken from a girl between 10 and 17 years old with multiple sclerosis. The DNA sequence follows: TGCAGTGCTAGAGATGCAGGGGTCTCCTACAATGAGCAGTTCTTC. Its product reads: CSARDAGVSYNEQFF.